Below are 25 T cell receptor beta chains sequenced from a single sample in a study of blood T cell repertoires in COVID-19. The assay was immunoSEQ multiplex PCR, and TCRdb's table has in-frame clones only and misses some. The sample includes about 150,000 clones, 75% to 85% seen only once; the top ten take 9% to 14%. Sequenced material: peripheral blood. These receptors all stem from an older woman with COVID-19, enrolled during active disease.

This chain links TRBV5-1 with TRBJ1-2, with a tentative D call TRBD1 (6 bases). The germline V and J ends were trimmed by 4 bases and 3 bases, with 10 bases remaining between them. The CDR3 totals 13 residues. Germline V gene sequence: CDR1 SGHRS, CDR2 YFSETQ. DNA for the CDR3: TGCGCCAGCAGCCCGGACAGCCACTATGGCTACACCTTC. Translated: CASSPDSHYGYTF.

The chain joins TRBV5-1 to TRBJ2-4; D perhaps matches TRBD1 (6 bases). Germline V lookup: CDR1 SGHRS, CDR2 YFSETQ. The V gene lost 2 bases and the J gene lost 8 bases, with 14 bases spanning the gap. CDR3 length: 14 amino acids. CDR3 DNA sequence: TGCGCCAGCAGCTTTTCAGGGGCCGTGGACATTCAGTACTTC. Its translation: CASSFSGAVDIQYF.

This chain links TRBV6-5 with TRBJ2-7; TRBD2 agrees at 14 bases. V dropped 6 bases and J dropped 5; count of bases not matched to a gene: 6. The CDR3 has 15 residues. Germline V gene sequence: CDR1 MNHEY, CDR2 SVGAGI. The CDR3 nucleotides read TGTGCCAGCAGGACCGGGACTAGCGGGAGCCACGAGCAGTACTTC. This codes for CASRTGTSGSHEQYF.

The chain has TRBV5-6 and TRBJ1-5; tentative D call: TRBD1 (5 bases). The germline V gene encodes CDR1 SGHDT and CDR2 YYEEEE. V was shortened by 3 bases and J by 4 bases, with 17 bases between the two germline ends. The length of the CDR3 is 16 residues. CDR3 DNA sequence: TGTGCCAGCAGCTGGAGCGTGGGGGGTGCGAATCAGCCCCAGCATTTT. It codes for CASSWSVGGANQPQHF. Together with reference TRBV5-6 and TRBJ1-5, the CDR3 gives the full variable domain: DAGVTQSPTHLIKTRGQQVTLRCSPKSGHDTVSWYQQALGQGPQFIFQYYEEEERQRGNFPDRFSGHQFPNYSSELNVNALLLGDSALYLCASSWSVGGANQPQHFGDGTRLSIL.

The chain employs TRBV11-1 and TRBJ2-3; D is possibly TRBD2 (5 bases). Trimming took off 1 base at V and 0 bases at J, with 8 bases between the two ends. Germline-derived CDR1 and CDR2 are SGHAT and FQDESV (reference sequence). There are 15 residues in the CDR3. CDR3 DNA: TGTGCCAGCAGCTTAGAGGAGCGGAGCACAGATACGCAGTATTTT. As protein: CASSLEERSTDTQYF.

As DNA, the CDR3 is TGTGCCAGCAGCTTAGGGCGGACAGGGGGTTCACCCCTCCACTTT. This translates into CASSLGRTGGSPLHF. This rearrangement joins TRBV7-3 to TRBJ1-6; TRBD1 matches 10 bases. The V segment lost 2 bases and the J segment 9 bases; nucleotides outside the gene matches: 4. CDR1 is SGHTA and CDR2 is FQGTGA in the germline V gene. The CDR3 is made up of 15 amino acids.

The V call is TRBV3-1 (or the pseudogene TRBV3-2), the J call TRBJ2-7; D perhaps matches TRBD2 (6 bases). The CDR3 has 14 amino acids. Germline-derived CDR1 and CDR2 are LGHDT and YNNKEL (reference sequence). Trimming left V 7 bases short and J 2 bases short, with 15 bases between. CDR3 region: CASTPRGRTYEQYF. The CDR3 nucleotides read TGTGCCAGCACCCCCAGAGGGAGGACCTACGAGCAGTACTTC.

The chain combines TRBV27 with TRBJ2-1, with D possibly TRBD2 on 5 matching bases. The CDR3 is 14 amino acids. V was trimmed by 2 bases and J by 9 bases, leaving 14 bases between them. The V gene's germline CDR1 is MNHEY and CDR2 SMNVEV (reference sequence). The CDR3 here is CASSLADYRPEQFF. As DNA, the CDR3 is TGTGCCAGCAGTTTAGCCGACTATCGTCCTGAGCAGTTCTTC.

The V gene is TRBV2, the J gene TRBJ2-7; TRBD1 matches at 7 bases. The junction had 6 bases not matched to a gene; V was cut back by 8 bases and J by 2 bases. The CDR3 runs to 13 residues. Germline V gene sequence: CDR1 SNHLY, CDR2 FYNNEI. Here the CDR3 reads CASQTGVTYEQYF. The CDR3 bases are TGTGCCAGCCAAACAGGGGTTACCTACGAGCAGTACTTC.

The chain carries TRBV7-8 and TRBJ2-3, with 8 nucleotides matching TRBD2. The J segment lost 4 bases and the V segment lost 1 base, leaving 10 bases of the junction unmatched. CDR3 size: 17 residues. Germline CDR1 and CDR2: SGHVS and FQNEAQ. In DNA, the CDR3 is TGTGCCAGCAGCTTAGAAAGAGGCCTAGCGGGTCCAGATACGCAGTATTTT. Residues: CASSLERGLAGPDTQYF.

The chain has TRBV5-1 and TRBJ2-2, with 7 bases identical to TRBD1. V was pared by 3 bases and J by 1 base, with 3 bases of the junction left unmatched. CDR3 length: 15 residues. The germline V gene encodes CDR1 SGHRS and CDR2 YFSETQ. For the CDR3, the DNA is TGCGCCAGCAGCTCCGGGACAGTGAACACCGGGGAGCTGTTTTTT. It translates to CASSSGTVNTGELFF.

The CDR3 loop is CASSLDSLAFF. Here the CDR3 DNA reads TGTGCCAGCAGCTTGGACAGCTTAGCTTTCTTT. The rearrangement links TRBV13 to TRBJ1-1; D possibly corresponds to TRBD1 (6 bases). The V and J ends lost 3 bases and 10 bases respectively, with 9 bases between them. Per germline, CDR1 PRHDT and CDR2 FYEKMQ (reference sequence). CDR3 length equals 11 residues.

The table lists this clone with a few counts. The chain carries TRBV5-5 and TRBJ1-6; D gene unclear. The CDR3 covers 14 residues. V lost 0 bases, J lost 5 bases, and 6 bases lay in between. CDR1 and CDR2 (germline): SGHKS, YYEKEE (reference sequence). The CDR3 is CASSLGRDNSPLHF. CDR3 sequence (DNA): TGTGCCAGCAGCTTGGGGCGGGATAATTCACCCCTCCACTTT.

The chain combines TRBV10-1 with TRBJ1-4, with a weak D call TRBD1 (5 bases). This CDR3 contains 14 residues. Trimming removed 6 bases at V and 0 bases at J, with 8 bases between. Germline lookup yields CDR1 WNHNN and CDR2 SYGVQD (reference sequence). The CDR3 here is CASSDSPTNEKLFF. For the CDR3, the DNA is TGCGCCAGCAGCGACAGTCCAACTAATGAAAAACTGTTTTTT.

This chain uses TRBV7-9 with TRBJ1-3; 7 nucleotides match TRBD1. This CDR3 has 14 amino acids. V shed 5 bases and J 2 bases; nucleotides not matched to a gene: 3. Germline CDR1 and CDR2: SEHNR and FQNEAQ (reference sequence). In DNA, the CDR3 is TGTGCCAGCAGCCTGACAGGGACTGGAAACACCATATATTTT. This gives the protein CASSLTGTGNTIYF.

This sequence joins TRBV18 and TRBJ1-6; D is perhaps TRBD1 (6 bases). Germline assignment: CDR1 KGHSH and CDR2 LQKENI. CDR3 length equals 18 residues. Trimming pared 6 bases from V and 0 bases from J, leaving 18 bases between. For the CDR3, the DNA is TGTGCCAGCTCGTCCGGGACACCTGCGAGCTCCTATAATTCACCCCTCCACTTT. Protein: CASSSGTPASSYNSPLHF.

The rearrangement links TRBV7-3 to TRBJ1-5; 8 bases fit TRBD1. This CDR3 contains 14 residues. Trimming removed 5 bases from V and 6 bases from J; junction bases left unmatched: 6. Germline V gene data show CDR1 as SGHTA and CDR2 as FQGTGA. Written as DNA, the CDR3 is TGTGCCAGCAGCCGGACAGGGCCGGGTCAGCCCCAGCATTTT. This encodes CASSRTGPGQPQHF.

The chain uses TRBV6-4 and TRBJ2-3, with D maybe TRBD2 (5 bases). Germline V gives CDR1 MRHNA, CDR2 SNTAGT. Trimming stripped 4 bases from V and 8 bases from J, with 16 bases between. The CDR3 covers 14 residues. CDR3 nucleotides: TGTGCCAGCAGTGTCCACGGGGATAGGGCTACGCAGTATTTT. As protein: CASSVHGDRATQYF.

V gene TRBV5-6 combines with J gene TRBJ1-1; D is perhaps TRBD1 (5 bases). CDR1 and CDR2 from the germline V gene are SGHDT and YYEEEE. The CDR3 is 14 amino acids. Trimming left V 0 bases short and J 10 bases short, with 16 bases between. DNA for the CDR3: TGTGCCAGCAGCTTGGAACCTGGGGGGTCAATAGCTTTCTTT. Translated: CASSLEPGGSIAFF.

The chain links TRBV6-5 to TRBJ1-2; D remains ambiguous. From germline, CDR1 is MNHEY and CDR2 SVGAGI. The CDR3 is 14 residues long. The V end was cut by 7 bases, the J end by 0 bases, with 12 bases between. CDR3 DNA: TGTGCCAGCACTCCGACGGGTTCTAACTATGGCTACACCTTC. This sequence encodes CASTPTGSNYGYTF.

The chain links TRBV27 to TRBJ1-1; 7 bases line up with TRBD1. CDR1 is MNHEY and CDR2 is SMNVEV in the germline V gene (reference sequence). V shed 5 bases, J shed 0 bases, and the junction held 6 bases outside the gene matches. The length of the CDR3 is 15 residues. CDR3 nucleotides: TGTGCCAGCAGTGGCGCTGACAGGGTGAACACTGAAGCTTTCTTT. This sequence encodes CASSGADRVNTEAFF.

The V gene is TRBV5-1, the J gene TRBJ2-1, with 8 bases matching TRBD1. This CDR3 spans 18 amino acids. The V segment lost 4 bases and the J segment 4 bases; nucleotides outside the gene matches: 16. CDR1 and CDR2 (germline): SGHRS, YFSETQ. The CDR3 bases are TGCGCCAGCAGCGTCGATCCGACAGGGGCCTCTAGGTACAATGAGCAGTTCTTC. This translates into CASSVDPTGASRYNEQFF.

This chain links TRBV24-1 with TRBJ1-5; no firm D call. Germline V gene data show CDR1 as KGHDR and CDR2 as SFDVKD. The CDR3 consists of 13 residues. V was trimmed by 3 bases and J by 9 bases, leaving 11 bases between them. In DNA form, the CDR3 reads TGTGCCACCAGTGATCGTGACACCTCGCCCCAGCATTTT. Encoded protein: CATSDRDTSPQHF.

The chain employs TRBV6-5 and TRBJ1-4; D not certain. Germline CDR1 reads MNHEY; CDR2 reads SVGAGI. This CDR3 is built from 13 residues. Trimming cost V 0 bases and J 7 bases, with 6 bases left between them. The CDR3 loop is CASSYSRFEKLFF. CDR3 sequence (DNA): TGTGCCAGCAGTTACTCGAGGTTTGAAAAACTGTTTTTT.

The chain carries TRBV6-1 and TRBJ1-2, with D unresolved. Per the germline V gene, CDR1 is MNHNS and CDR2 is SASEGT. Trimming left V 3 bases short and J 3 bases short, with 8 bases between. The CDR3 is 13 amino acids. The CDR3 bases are TGTGCCAGCAGTGATAGCGGCTACTATGGCTACACCTTC. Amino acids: CASSDSGYYGYTF.